A selection of T cell receptor beta chains follows, all from one sample in a study of Graves' ophthalmopathy and Graves' hyperthyroidism. MiXCR, run by TCRdb on the multiplex PCR reads, gives a single entry per CDR3 protein. The repertoire holds about 740,000 distinct CDR3 sequences, roughly 40% seen once, with about 40% in the top ten. The sample was peripheral blood. Every receptor here comes from an adult man with Graves' ophthalmopathy. Both conserved end residues are part of each CDR3. D genes are given only for firm matches. Clone size, where shown, is once, few, many, or a class for clones that have expanded.

CDR3nt: TGTGCCAGCAGTTTATTGGTAGACGCACAGCACGAGCAGTACTTC
CDR3aa: CASSLLVDAQHEQYF
d_gene: .
j_gene: TRBJ2-7
v_gene: TRBV7-9
abundance: .

CDR3nt: TGCGCCAGCAGCTTTTTCGCCAGCTTGGACTATGGCTACACCTTC
CDR3aa: CASSFFASLDYGYTF
d_gene: .
j_gene: TRBJ1-2
v_gene: TRBV5-1
abundance: few

CDR3nt: TGCAGCTTAGGGTCGGGAGCCGGATACGAGCAGTACTTC
CDR3aa: CSLGSGAGYEQYF
d_gene: .
j_gene: TRBJ2-7
v_gene: TRBV29-1
abundance: .

CDR3nt: TGTGCCAGCAGCTGGACAGGGGGCACTGAAGCTTTCTTT
CDR3aa: CASSWTGGTEAFF
d_gene: TRBD1
j_gene: TRBJ1-1
v_gene: TRBV7-2
abundance: many

CDR3nt: TGTGCCAGCAGTTATTTGCGAGGGGAGACCCAGTACTTC
CDR3aa: CASSYLRGETQYF
d_gene: .
j_gene: TRBJ2-5
v_gene: TRBV6-1
abundance: few

CDR3nt: TGTGCTAGCAGCTACCCCCAGGGCAGGGGGCAACCTAACACTGAAGCTTTCTTT
CDR3aa: CASSYPQGRGQPNTEAFF
d_gene: TRBD1
j_gene: TRBJ1-1
v_gene: TRBV7-7
abundance: .

CDR3nt: TGTGCCAGCAGCGTTGAGGGCCGTGCCTACGAGCAGTACTTC
CDR3aa: CASSVEGRAYEQYF
d_gene: .
j_gene: TRBJ2-7
v_gene: TRBV7-2
abundance: .

CDR3nt: TGTGCCAGCAGCTTAGGACCGCGGGGAAACACCATATATTTT
CDR3aa: CASSLGPRGNTIYF
d_gene: .
j_gene: TRBJ1-3
v_gene: TRBV7-2
abundance: many

CDR3nt: TGTGCCAGCAGTGAAACGGGCAGGATTGGGGAAAAACTGTTTTTT
CDR3aa: CASSETGRIGEKLFF
d_gene: .
j_gene: TRBJ1-4
v_gene: TRBV2
abundance: .

CDR3nt: TGCGCCAGCAGCCGGACGGGGACAGGGAAAAACTATGGCTACACCTTC
CDR3aa: CASSRTGTGKNYGYTF
d_gene: TRBD1
j_gene: TRBJ1-2
v_gene: TRBV5-1
abundance: .

CDR3nt: TGTGCCAGCAGCTTAGCACCCTTCGAGCAGTACTTC
CDR3aa: CASSLAPFEQYF
d_gene: .
j_gene: TRBJ2-7
v_gene: TRBV7-9
abundance: many

CDR3nt: TGTGCCAGCAGTGAAGGGACAGGGGACGGCAATCAGCCCCAGCATTTT
CDR3aa: CASSEGTGDGNQPQHF
d_gene: TRBD1
j_gene: TRBJ1-5
v_gene: TRBV24-1
abundance: .

CDR3nt: TGTGCCAGCAGTCAATCAGGGACAGCCAAGGGGCAGTACTTC
CDR3aa: CASSQSGTAKGQYF
d_gene: TRBD1
j_gene: TRBJ2-7
v_gene: TRBV2
abundance: .

CDR3nt: TGCAGCGTTGTTGGCAGGAGTAACACCGGGGAGCTGTTTTTT
CDR3aa: CSVVGRSNTGELFF
d_gene: .
j_gene: TRBJ2-2
v_gene: TRBV29-1
abundance: many

CDR3nt: TGTGCCAGCAGTCACCGGGACACCAATTCACCCCTCCACTTT
CDR3aa: CASSHRDTNSPLHF
d_gene: .
j_gene: TRBJ1-6
v_gene: TRBV12-3/TRBV12-4
abundance: .

CDR3nt: TGTGCCAGCAGCTCCCTCTCAGCCTCTGGGGCCAACGTCCTGACTTTC
CDR3aa: CASSSLSASGANVLTF
d_gene: .
j_gene: TRBJ2-6
v_gene: TRBV7-9
abundance: .

CDR3nt: TGTGCCACCAGCAGCCAAGAGGGGTTACGAGAGACCCAGTACTTC
CDR3aa: CATSSQEGLRETQYF
d_gene: .
j_gene: TRBJ2-5
v_gene: TRBV15
abundance: .

CDR3nt: TGTGCCAGCAGCTTATGGGTCGGGGGTCACCAGTACTTC
CDR3aa: CASSLWVGGHQYF
d_gene: .
j_gene: TRBJ2-5
v_gene: TRBV7-2
abundance: .

CDR3nt: TGTGCCAGCAGCATATCACAGGGGACCAACGTCCTGACTTTC
CDR3aa: CASSISQGTNVLTF
d_gene: TRBD1
j_gene: TRBJ2-6
v_gene: TRBV3-1
abundance: .

CDR3nt: TGTGCCAGCAGCTTGGTGACAGGGCGCATGAGGGGCTACACCTTC
CDR3aa: CASSLVTGRMRGYTF
d_gene: TRBD1
j_gene: TRBJ1-2
v_gene: TRBV5-6
abundance: few

CDR3nt: TGCAGCCAAGATTTCGCGGGGGTGGAGACCCAGTACTTC
CDR3aa: CSQDFAGVETQYF
d_gene: TRBD2
j_gene: TRBJ2-5
v_gene: TRBV29-1
abundance: .

CDR3nt: TGCAGCGTTGTTGAGGAGGGTACAGCTTTCTTT
CDR3aa: CSVVEEGTAFF
d_gene: .
j_gene: TRBJ1-1
v_gene: TRBV29-1
abundance: many

CDR3nt: TGTGCCAGCAGCCAAGATCGAGCCAGCTACTACGAGCAGTACTTC
CDR3aa: CASSQDRASYYEQYF
d_gene: .
j_gene: TRBJ2-7
v_gene: TRBV9
abundance: once

CDR3nt: TGCAGCGTTGATCTCGCAGGGGCGTTCTATGGCTACACCTTC
CDR3aa: CSVDLAGAFYGYTF
d_gene: .
j_gene: TRBJ1-2
v_gene: TRBV29-1
abundance: many

CDR3nt: TGTGCCAGCGGCGGGTGGGCTGACACTGAAGCTTTCTTT
CDR3aa: CASGGWADTEAFF
d_gene: .
j_gene: TRBJ1-1
v_gene: TRBV2
abundance: .

CDR3nt: TGTGCCAGCAGCTTAAATCCGGGGTATCGTGAAAAACTGTTTTTT
CDR3aa: CASSLNPGYREKLFF
d_gene: .
j_gene: TRBJ1-4
v_gene: TRBV7-9
abundance: many

CDR3nt: TGTGCCACCAGCAGGGACAGGGGTGGACCCCTCCACTTT
CDR3aa: CATSRDRGGPLHF
d_gene: TRBD1
j_gene: TRBJ1-6
v_gene: TRBV15
abundance: many

CDR3nt: TGTGCCACCAGCAGTGAGAGAGGTAGCGGGGCCCTAAGCTCCTACGAGCAGTACTTC
CDR3aa: CATSSERGSGALSSYEQYF
d_gene: TRBD2
j_gene: TRBJ2-7
v_gene: TRBV15
abundance: once

CDR3nt: TGCGCCAGCAGCCGAGGCGGGGATGATGAAAAACTGTTTTTT
CDR3aa: CASSRGGDDEKLFF
d_gene: .
j_gene: TRBJ1-4
v_gene: TRBV4-3
abundance: few

CDR3nt: TGTGCCATCAGTAATCGTGCCGGGACAGGGGCGAAAAATTCACCCCTCCACTTT
CDR3aa: CAISNRAGTGAKNSPLHF
d_gene: TRBD1
j_gene: TRBJ1-6
v_gene: TRBV10-3
abundance: .

CDR3nt: TGCGCCAGCAGCTTGAGGACAGGGGGTAGCTCACCCCTCCACTTT
CDR3aa: CASSLRTGGSSPLHF
d_gene: TRBD1
j_gene: TRBJ1-6
v_gene: TRBV5-1
abundance: few

CDR3nt: TGTGCCAGCAGTTACCAAGCGGCGGGGGGTTACGAGCAGTACTTC
CDR3aa: CASSYQAAGGYEQYF
d_gene: TRBD2
j_gene: TRBJ2-7
v_gene: TRBV10-3
abundance: .

CDR3nt: TGCAGTGCTAGTGGGGACGCCCAACAAGAGACCCAGTACTTC
CDR3aa: CSASGDAQQETQYF
d_gene: .
j_gene: TRBJ2-5
v_gene: TRBV20-1
abundance: few

CDR3nt: TGTGCCAGCAGCTTATTAGGGGTGAACACTGAAGCTTTCTTT
CDR3aa: CASSLLGVNTEAFF
d_gene: .
j_gene: TRBJ1-1
v_gene: TRBV7-9
abundance: few

CDR3nt: TGCAGCGTTAGACTAGCGGGAGACCCCCACGAGCAGTACTTC
CDR3aa: CSVRLAGDPHEQYF
d_gene: TRBD2
j_gene: TRBJ2-7
v_gene: TRBV29-1
abundance: many

CDR3nt: TGTGCCAGCCTATCCACCTCCGGGGAGCTGTTTTTT
CDR3aa: CASLSTSGELFF
d_gene: .
j_gene: TRBJ2-2
v_gene: TRBV25-1
abundance: .

CDR3nt: TGCGCCAGCAGCCAAGATTCGGGAACCTACGAGCAGTACTTC
CDR3aa: CASSQDSGTYEQYF
d_gene: .
j_gene: TRBJ2-7
v_gene: TRBV4-3
abundance: few

CDR3nt: TGTGCCAGCAGTGCCCGCCGGACAGGGGGTACAGATACGCAGTATTTT
CDR3aa: CASSARRTGGTDTQYF
d_gene: TRBD1
j_gene: TRBJ2-3
v_gene: TRBV25-1
abundance: .

CDR3nt: TGTGCCAGCAGTGAACCCTTAGGACAGGGGGGCATTGGCTACACCTTC
CDR3aa: CASSEPLGQGGIGYTF
d_gene: TRBD1
j_gene: TRBJ1-2
v_gene: TRBV25-1
abundance: .

CDR3nt: TGCAGTGCTAGTCCGGGGCGGAGGTACGAGCAGTACTTC
CDR3aa: CSASPGRRYEQYF
d_gene: .
j_gene: TRBJ2-7
v_gene: TRBV20-1
abundance: .

CDR3nt: TGTGCCAGCAGCTATACTAGCGGGACGGGAGAGCAGTACTTC
CDR3aa: CASSYTSGTGEQYF
d_gene: TRBD2
j_gene: TRBJ2-7
v_gene: TRBV7-2
abundance: few

CDR3nt: TGTGCCACCAGCAGAGATCGGGGGACAGGGTGGGATCAGCCCCAGCATTTT
CDR3aa: CATSRDRGTGWDQPQHF
d_gene: TRBD1
j_gene: TRBJ1-5
v_gene: TRBV15
abundance: .

CDR3nt: TGTGCCAGCAGTAGGGGGACTGCAAGCCAAGAGACCCAGTACTTC
CDR3aa: CASSRGTASQETQYF
d_gene: .
j_gene: TRBJ2-5
v_gene: TRBV12-3/TRBV12-4
abundance: few

CDR3nt: TGTGCCAGCAGCCCCGGGACAGTTCGATTCTACGAGCAGTACTTC
CDR3aa: CASSPGTVRFYEQYF
d_gene: TRBD1
j_gene: TRBJ2-7
v_gene: TRBV9
abundance: few

CDR3nt: TGTGCCAGCAGCTTACGGGGGGCGCCGAACACCGGGGAGCTGTTTTTT
CDR3aa: CASSLRGAPNTGELFF
d_gene: .
j_gene: TRBJ2-2
v_gene: TRBV7-9
abundance: few